The 9 T cell receptor beta chains presented below share a single source sample, sequenced in a study of T-cell memory formation after mild COVID-19. A single record per CDR3 protein comes from TCRdb applying MiXCR to the 5' RACE reads. The sample holds about 340,000 distinct CDR3 sequences, 20% to 25% seen once. The sample comprised PBMCs or a T cell subset sorted from them (not recorded which). The source is a man between 18 and 35 years old who had mild COVID-19 (a few samples of this study predate the infection). Cell type and time point are not known.

The chain combines TRBV5-4 with TRBJ2-3; the D call may be TRBD1 or TRBD2 (6 bases each). Deletions cut 2 bases from V and 4 bases from J, with 11 bases between. Germline CDR1 SGHNT, CDR2 YYREEE (reference sequence). The CDR3 has 14 amino acids. CDR3 nucleotides: TGTGCCAGCAGCTTCAGGGGAGGACCAGATACGCAGTATTTT. Translation: CASSFRGGPDTQYF. Together with reference TRBV5-4 and TRBJ2-3, the CDR3 gives the full variable domain: ETGVTQSPTHLIKTRGQQVTLRCSSQSGHNTVSWYQQALGQGPQFIFQYYREEENGRGNFPPRFSGLQFPNYSSELNVNALELDDSALYLCASSFRGGPDTQYFGPGTRLTVL.

The chain joins TRBV5-1 to TRBJ1-1; D gene ambiguous. This CDR3 is built from 14 residues. V was cut by 4 bases and J by 2 bases, with 12 bases left in between. Germline V gene lookup returns CDR1 SGHRS and CDR2 YFSETQ. Written as DNA, the CDR3 is TGCGCCAGCAGCCATGAGGCAATTAACACTGAAGCTTTCTTT. Amino acids: CASSHEAINTEAFF.

The chain employs TRBV20-1 and TRBJ1-6; no clear D gene. V was cut by 1 base and J by 8 bases, with 15 bases left in between. Germline V gene data show CDR1 as DFQATT and CDR2 as SNEGSKA (reference sequence). The CDR3 contains 15 residues. CDR3 residues: CSARVGVLRDSPLHF. The CDR3 nucleotides read TGCAGTGCTAGAGTCGGGGTATTAAGGGATTCACCCCTCCACTTT.

CDR3: CASSFFGGSSGNTIYF. DNA for the CDR3: TGTGCCAGCAGCTTTTTCGGGGGAAGCTCTGGAAACACCATATATTTT. The genes are TRBV7-9 and TRBJ1-3, with D possibly matching TRBD1 (5 bases). Trimming cost V 3 bases and J 0 bases, with 12 bases left between them. This CDR3 spans 16 amino acids. Germline CDR1 reads SEHNR; CDR2 reads FQNEAQ (reference sequence).

The CDR3 nucleotides are TGTGCCAGCAGCGGACCTAGACTAGCGGGCACAGATACGCAGTATTTT. It translates to CASSGPRLAGTDTQYF. V and J are TRBV9 and TRBJ2-3; the match to TRBD2 covers 9 bases. The CDR3 covers 16 residues. The germline V gene encodes CDR1 SGDLS and CDR2 YYNGEE. V lost 3 bases to trimming and J lost 1 base; unmatched junction nucleotides: 6.

The chain employs TRBV4-3 and TRBJ2-6, with D unresolved. Looked up from germline, CDR1 is LGHNA and CDR2 is YSLEER. The CDR3 covers 15 residues. Trimming removed 3 bases at V and 2 bases at J, with 8 bases between. The CDR3 loop reads CASSHGTPGANVLTF. CDR3 nucleotides: TGCGCCAGCAGCCATGGCACTCCTGGGGCCAACGTCCTGACTTTC.

This clonotype has only one observation. The J gene is TRBJ1-4, the V gene TRBV21-1; the table's D call of TRBD1 was not tested on the DNA. TRBV21-1 is annotated as a pseudogene. This CDR3 is built from 17 residues. CDR3 protein: CASSKDGWDLANEKLFF. CDR3 nucleotides: TGTGCCAGCAGCAAAGACGGCTGGGACCTTGCTAATGAAAAACTGTTTTTT.

The gene calls are TRBV13 and TRBJ2-2; a weak D match, TRBD2 (7 bases). V lost 4 bases to trimming and J lost 4 bases, with 13 bases between them. Germline V gene lookup returns CDR1 PRHDT and CDR2 FYEKMQ (reference sequence). The CDR3 spans 15 residues. The CDR3 DNA follows: TGTGCCAGCAGCTCCGGGGGGCGGACCACCGGGGAGCTGTTTTTT. This translates into CASSSGGRTTGELFF.

J is TRBJ2-7 and V is TRBV5-1; D unclear. V dropped 2 bases and J dropped 1 base, with 13 bases sitting between them. Germline CDR1 is SGHRS and CDR2 is YFSETQ. The CDR3 consists of 15 residues. This chain's CDR3 is CASSLEGPASYEQYF. The CDR3 DNA sequence: TGCGCCAGCAGCTTAGAAGGTCCTGCGTCCTACGAGCAGTACTTC. Full variable domain (rest looked up from reference TRBV5-1 and TRBJ2-7): KAGVTQTPRYLIKTRGQQVTLSCSPISGHRSVSWYQQTPGQGLQFLFEYFSETQRNKGNFPGRFSGRQFSNSRSEMNVSTLELGDSALYLCASSLEGPASYEQYFGPGTRLTVT.